The clone carrying this T cell receptor (beta chain) was observed once. These data are taken from a study of PD-L1 blockade in urothelial cancer. The CDR3 length is 15 residues. V was cut by 0 bases and J by 1 base, with 11 bases left in between. Germline V lookup: CDR1 SGDLS, CDR2 YYNGEE. Stated time point: pretreatment peripheral blood. The table came from immunoSEQ multiplex PCR; TCRdb's copy has only in-frame clones and leaves some out. The table lists approximately 56,000 clones, 85% of them singletons. This sequence originates from a man between 70 and 80 years old with urothelial cancer. The chain recombines TRBV9 with TRBJ2-7, with a weak D call TRBD1 (6 bases). Sequenced material: PBMCs, taken around atezolizumab (anti-PD-L1) treatment. The CDR3 loop reads CASSVGTALSYEQYF. In nucleotides, the CDR3 is TGTGCCAGCAGCGTAGGGACAGCACTATCCTACGAGCAGTACTTC.